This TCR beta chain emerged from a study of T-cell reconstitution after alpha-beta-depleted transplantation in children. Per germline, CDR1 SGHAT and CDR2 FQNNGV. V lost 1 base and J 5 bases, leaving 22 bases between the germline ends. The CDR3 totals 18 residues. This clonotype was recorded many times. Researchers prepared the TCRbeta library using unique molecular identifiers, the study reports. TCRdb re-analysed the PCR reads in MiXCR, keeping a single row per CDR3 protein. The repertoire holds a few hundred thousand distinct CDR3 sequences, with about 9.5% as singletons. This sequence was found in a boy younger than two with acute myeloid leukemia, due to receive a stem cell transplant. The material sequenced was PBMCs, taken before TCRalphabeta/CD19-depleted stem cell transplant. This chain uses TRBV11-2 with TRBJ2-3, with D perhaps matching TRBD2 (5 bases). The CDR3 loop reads CASSLVVLFSLAGDTQYF. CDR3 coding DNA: TGTGCCAGCAGCTTAGTCGTTCTTTTTAGTCTAGCAGGAGATACGCAGTATTTT.